The entry that follows covers one T cell receptor beta chain sequence. The data belong to a study of T cells in localized non-small cell lung cancer. V gave up 8 bases and J gave up 2 bases, with 11 bases separating them. The CDR3 is made up of 13 amino acids. The germline CDR1 and CDR2 sequences are LNHNV and YYDKDF (reference sequence). The method was immunoSEQ multiplex PCR; TCRdb's version includes in-frame clones alone and lacks a portion of them. The sample includes more than 45,000 clones, roughly 86% of them seen just once. This sequence originates from a man aged 35 to 70 with stage II lung adenocarcinoma. The rearrangement joins TRBV15 to TRBJ2-3; the D gene could be TRBD1 or TRBD2 (6 bases each). The specimen was PBMCs, collected before any cancer treatment. CDR3 DNA sequence: TGTGCCACCGGAGGGGGATCCACAGATACGCAGTATTTT. This translates into CATGGGSTDTQYF.